This T cell receptor (beta chain) was documented in a study of vaccination and CD4 T cells after COVID-19. Concerning this clonotype: Antigen specificity is unknown.

There are 12 residues in the CDR3. Germline CDR1 is MDHEN and CDR2 is SYDVKM. Trimming pared 7 bases from V and 1 base from J, leaving 7 bases between. CD4+ T cells that had been cultured provided DNA sequenced with the Oncomine TCR Beta short-read assay. MiXCR was run by TCRdb on the PCR reads, yielding one entry per CDR3 protein. Among under 20,000 distinct CDR3 sequences, 40% to 60% were seen once, and the ten largest hold about 10%. Treatment: roughly 11-day PBMC culture with coronavirus spike peptide pools or control peptides (ViraFEST assay). V gene TRBV28 combines with J gene TRBJ1-1; D is unclear. The origin of this receptor is a human donor who had recovered from COVID-19. Sequencing used CD4+ T cells from blood, cultured in vitro, obtained before SARS-CoV-2 vaccination. The chain's CDR3 is CASKGPNTEAFF. The CDR3 DNA reads TGTGCCAGCAAGGGTCCGAACACTGAAGCTTTCTTT. Filled out from reference TRBV28 and TRBJ1-1, the complete variable domain reads DVKVTQSSRYLVKRTGEKVFLECVQDMDHENMFWYRQDPGLGLRLIYFSYDVKMKEKGDIPEGYSVSREKKERFSLILESASTNQTSMYLCASKGPNTEAFFGQGTRLTVV.